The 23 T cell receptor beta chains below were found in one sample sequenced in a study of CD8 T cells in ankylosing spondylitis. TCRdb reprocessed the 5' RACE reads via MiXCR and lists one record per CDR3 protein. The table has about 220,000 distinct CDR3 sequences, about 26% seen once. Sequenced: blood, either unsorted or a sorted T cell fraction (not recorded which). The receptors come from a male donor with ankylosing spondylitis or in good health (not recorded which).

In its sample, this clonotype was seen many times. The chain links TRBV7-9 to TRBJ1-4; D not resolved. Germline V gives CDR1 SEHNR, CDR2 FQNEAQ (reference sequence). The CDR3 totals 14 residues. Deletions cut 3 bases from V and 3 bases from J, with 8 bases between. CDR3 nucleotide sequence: TGTGCCAGCAGCTTTGCAGGATCTAATGAAAAACTGTTTTTT. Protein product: CASSFAGSNEKLFF.

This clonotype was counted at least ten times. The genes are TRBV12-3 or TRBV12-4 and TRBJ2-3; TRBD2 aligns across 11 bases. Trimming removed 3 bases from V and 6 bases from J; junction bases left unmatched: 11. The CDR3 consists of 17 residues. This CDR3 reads CASSFPSPSGRSDTQYF. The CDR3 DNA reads TGTGCCAGCAGTTTTCCCAGCCCTAGCGGGAGGTCCGATACGCAGTATTTT.

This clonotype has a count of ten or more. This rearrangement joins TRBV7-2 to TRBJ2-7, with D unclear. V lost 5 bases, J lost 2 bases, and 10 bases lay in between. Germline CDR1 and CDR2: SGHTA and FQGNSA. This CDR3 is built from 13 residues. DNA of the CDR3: TGTGCCAGCAGCCACACGTCCGCCTACGAGCAGTACTTC. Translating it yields CASSHTSAYEQYF.

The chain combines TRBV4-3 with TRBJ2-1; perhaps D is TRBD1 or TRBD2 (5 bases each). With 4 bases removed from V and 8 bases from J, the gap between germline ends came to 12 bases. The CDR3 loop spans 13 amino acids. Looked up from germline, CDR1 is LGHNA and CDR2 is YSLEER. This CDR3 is CASSRVGVDEQFF. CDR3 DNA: TGCGCCAGCAGCCGGGTGGGGGTGGATGAGCAGTTCTTC.

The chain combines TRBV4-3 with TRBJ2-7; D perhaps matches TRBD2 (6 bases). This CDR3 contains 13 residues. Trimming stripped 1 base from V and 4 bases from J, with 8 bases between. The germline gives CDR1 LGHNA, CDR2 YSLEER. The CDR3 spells CASSQGRVYEQYF. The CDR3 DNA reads TGCGCCAGCAGCCAAGGGAGGGTATACGAGCAGTACTTC.

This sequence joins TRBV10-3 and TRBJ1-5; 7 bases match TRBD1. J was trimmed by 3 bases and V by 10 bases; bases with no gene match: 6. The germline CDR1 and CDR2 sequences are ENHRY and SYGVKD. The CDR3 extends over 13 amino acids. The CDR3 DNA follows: TGTGCCAGCAGACAGGGCCCCAATCAGCCCCAGCATTTT. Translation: CASRQGPNQPQHF.

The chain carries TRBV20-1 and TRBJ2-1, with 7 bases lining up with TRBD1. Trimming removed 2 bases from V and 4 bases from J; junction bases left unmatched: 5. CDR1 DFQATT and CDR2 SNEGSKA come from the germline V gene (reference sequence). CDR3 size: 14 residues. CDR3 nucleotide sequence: TGCAGTGCTAGATGGAACAGGGGTTACAATGAGCAGTTCTTC. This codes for CSARWNRGYNEQFF.

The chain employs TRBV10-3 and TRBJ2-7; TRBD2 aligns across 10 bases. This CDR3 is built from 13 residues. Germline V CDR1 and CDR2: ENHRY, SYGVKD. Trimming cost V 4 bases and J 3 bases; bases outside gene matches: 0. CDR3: CAISGTSGYEQYF. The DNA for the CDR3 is TGTGCCATCAGTGGGACTAGCGGCTACGAGCAGTACTTC.

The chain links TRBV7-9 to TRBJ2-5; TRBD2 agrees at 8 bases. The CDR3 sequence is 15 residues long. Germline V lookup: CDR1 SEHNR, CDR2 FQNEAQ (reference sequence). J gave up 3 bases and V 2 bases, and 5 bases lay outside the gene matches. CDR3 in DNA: TGTGCCAGCAGCTTATCCGGGACTAGGGAAGAGACCCAGTACTTC. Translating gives CASSLSGTREETQYF.

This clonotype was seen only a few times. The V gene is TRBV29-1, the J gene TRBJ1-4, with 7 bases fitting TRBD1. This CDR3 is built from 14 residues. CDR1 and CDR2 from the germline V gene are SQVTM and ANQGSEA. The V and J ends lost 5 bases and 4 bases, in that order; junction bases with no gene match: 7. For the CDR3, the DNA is TGCAGCGTTACCCTCCGGGACAGTAATGAAAAACTGTTTTTT. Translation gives CSVTLRDSNEKLFF. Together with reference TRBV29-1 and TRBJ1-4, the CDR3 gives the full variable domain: SAVISQKPSRDICQRGTSLTIQCQVDSQVTMMFWYRQQPGQSLTLIATANQGSEATYESGFVIDKFPISRPNLTFSTLTVSNMSPEDSSIYLCSVTLRDSNEKLFFGSGTQLSVL.

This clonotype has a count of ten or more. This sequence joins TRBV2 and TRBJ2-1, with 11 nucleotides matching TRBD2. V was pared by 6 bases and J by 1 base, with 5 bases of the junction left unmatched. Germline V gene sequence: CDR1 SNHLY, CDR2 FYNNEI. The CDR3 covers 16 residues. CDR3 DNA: TGTGCCAGCAGGGAGGGGACTAGCGGTTCCTACAATGAGCAGTTCTTC. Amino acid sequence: CASREGTSGSYNEQFF.

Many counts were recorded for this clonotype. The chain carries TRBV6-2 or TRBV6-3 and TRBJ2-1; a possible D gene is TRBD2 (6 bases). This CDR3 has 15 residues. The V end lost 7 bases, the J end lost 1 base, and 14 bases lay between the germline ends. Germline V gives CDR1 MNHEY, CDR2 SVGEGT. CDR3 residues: CASTRSGASYNEQFF. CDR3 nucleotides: TGTGCCAGCACCCGTAGCGGTGCATCCTACAATGAGCAGTTCTTC.

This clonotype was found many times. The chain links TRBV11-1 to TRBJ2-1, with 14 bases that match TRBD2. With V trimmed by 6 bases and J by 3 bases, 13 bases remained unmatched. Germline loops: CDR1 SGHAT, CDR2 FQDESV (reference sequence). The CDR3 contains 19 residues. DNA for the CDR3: TGTGCCAGCAGTCATGGACTAGCGGGAGGCCCTCAATACTACAATGAGCAGTTCTTC. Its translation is CASSHGLAGGPQYYNEQFF.

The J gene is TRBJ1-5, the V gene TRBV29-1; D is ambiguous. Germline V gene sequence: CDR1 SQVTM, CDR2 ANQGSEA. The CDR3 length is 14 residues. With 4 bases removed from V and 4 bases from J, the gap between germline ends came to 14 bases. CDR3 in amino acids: CSVGGTDPNQPQHF. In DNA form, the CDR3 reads TGCAGCGTTGGGGGAACAGACCCTAATCAGCCCCAGCATTTT.

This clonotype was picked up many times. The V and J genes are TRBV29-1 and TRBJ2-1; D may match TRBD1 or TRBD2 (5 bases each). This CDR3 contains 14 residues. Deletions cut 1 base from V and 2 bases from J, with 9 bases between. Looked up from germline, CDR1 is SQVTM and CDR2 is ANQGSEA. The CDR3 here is CSVEGDRTYNEQFF. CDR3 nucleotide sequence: TGCAGCGTTGAAGGGGACCGTACCTACAATGAGCAGTTCTTC.

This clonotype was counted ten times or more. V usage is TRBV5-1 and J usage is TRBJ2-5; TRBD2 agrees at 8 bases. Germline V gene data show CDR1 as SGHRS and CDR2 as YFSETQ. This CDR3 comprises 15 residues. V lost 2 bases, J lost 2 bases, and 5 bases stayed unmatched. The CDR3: CASSLAGVGQETQYF. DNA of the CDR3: TGCGCCAGCAGCTTAGCGGGAGTGGGGCAAGAGACCCAGTACTTC.

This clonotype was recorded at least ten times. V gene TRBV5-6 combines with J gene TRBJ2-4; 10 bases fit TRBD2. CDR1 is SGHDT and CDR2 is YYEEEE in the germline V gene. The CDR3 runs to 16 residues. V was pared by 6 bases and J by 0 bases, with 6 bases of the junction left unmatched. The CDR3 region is CASNLAGGAAKNIQYF. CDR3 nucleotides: TGTGCCAGCAACTTAGCGGGGGGCGCAGCCAAAAACATTCAGTACTTC.

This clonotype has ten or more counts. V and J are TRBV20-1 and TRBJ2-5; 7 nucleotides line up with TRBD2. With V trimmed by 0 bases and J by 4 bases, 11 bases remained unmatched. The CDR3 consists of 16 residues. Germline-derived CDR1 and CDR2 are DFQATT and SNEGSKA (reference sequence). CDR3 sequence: CSARDMASGPLETQYF. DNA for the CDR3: TGCAGTGCTAGAGATATGGCTAGCGGACCTTTAGAGACCCAGTACTTC.

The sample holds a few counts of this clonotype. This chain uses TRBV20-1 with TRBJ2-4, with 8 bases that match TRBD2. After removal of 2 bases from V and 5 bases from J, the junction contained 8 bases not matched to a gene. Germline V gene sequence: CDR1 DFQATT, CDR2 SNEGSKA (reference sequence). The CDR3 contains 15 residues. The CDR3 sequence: CSARNGFGGENIQYF. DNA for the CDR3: TGCAGTGCTAGAAATGGTTTCGGGGGGGAAAACATTCAGTACTTC.

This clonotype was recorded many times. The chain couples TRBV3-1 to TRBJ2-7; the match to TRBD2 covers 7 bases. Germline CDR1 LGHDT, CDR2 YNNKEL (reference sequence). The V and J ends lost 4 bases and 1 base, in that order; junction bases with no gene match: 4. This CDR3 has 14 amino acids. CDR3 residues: CASSLTSVSYEQYF. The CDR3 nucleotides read TGTGCCAGCAGCCTCACTAGCGTTTCCTACGAGCAGTACTTC.

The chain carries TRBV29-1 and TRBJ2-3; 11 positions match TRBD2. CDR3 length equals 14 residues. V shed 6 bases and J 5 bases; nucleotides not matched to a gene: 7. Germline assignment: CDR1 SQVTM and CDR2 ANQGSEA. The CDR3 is CSVLSGTSGDTQYF. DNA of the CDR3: TGCAGCGTCTTATCCGGGACTAGCGGAGATACGCAGTATTTT.

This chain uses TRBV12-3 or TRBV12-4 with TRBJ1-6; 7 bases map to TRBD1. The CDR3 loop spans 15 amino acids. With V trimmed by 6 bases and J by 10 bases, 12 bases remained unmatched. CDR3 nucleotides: TGTGCCAGCAGGGGACAGTCTATAAGAGGGTCACCCCTCCACTTT. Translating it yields CASRGQSIRGSPLHF.

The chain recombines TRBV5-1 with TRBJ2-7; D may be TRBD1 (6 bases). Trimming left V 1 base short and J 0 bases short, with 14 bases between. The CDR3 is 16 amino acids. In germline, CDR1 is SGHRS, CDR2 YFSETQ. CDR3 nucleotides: TGCGCCAGCAGCTTGAGCGACAGGCCCATCTCCTACGAGCAGTACTTC. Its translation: CASSLSDRPISYEQYF.